Below, 9 T cell receptor beta chains from the same sample are listed, as sequenced in a study of siplizumab effects on memory and regulatory T cells. The data were produced by immunoSEQ multiplex PCR, yet TCRdb's version contains in-frame clones alone and is incomplete. The data contain over 100,000 clones, 93% of them singletons. The sample consisted of non-Treg CD4+ T cells sorted from blood. These receptors were obtained from a human donor in good health.

The chain uses TRBV7-8 and TRBJ2-2; D is ambiguous. The CDR3 length is 13 residues. Germline V CDR1 and CDR2: SGHVS, FQNEAQ. V was clipped by 4 bases and J by 4 bases, with 7 bases between them. CDR3 protein: CASSSDLTGELFF. CDR3 DNA: TGTGCCAGCAGCTCCGACCTCACCGGGGAGCTGTTTTTT.

The chain is built from TRBV9 and TRBJ1-3; D is unresolved. V gave up 3 bases and J gave up 4 bases, with 14 bases separating them. The CDR3 consists of 15 residues. Germline V CDR1 and CDR2: SGDLS, YYNGEE. The CDR3 spells CASSAEDRTGNTIYF. The CDR3, as DNA: TGTGCCAGCAGCGCCGAAGATAGAACGGGAAACACCATATATTTT.

V and J are TRBV7-2 and TRBJ2-7; TRBD1 agrees at 12 bases. Germline V CDR1 and CDR2: SGHTA, FQGNSA. The ends lost 10 bases at V and 7 bases at J; junction bases unmatched: 8. The CDR3 loop spans 13 amino acids. CDR3 DNA: TGTGCCATCCGGGACAGGGGGCTATGGGAGCAGTACTTC. Its protein product is CAIRDRGLWEQYF.

The CDR3 here is CASRGQDGKSSYNSPLHF. Here the CDR3 DNA reads TGTGCCAGCAGGGGACAGGATGGAAAGAGCTCCTATAATTCACCCCTCCACTTT. This chain connects TRBV2 to TRBJ1-6; 8 bases line up with TRBD1. Trimming at V came to 6 bases and at J to 0 bases, leaving 10 bases not matched to a gene. The germline gives CDR1 SNHLY, CDR2 FYNNEI. This CDR3 has 18 amino acids. Filled out from reference TRBV2 and TRBJ1-6, the complete variable domain reads EPEVTQTPSHQVTQMGQEVILRCVPISNHLYFYWYRQILGQKVEFLVSFYNNEISEKSEIFDDQFSVERPDGSNFTLKIRSTKLEDSAMYFCASRGQDGKSSYNSPLHFGNGTRLTVT.

The rearrangement links TRBV6-1 to TRBJ1-3; D is undetermined. Germline CDR1 is MNHNS and CDR2 is SASEGT. V shed 7 bases and J shed 2 bases, with 12 bases lying between them. This CDR3 region has 14 residues. This CDR3 is CASIPRSPGNTIYF. The CDR3, as DNA: TGTGCCAGCATTCCAAGGAGTCCTGGAAACACCATATATTTT.

The gene calls are TRBV7-3 and TRBJ2-1, with TRBD2 matching 10 bases. V was clipped by 6 bases and J by 5 bases; unmatched bases: 7. This CDR3 spans 15 amino acids. Germline loops: CDR1 SGHTA, CDR2 FQGTGA. In DNA form, the CDR3 reads TGTGCCAGCAGTCACGGACTAGCGGCCAACAATGAGCAGTTCTTC. It yields the protein CASSHGLAANNEQFF.

This chain connects TRBV7-3 to TRBJ1-5; D ambiguous. This CDR3 has 14 residues. V lost 1 base and J lost 4, with 8 bases in between. Germline lookup yields CDR1 SGHTA and CDR2 FQGTGA. The CDR3 loop reads CASSLNGQNQPQHF. CDR3 DNA sequence: TGTGCCAGCAGCTTAAATGGGCAAAATCAGCCCCAGCATTTT.

The V call is TRBV5-1, the J call TRBJ2-3; no clear D gene. V dropped 2 bases and J dropped 5 bases, with 3 bases sitting between them. CDR1 SGHRS and CDR2 YFSETQ come from the germline V gene. The CDR3 has 11 residues. The CDR3 sequence is CASSFGDTQYF. CDR3 in DNA: TGCGCCAGCAGCTTTGGAGATACGCAGTATTTT.

A single count supports this clone. The chain couples TRBV18 to TRBJ1-4, with 8 bases matching TRBD1. Losses at the gene ends were 4 bases for V and 5 bases for J; bases not matched to a gene: 3. Germline V gene sequence: CDR1 KGHSH, CDR2 LQKENI. The CDR3 consists of 14 residues. The CDR3 is CASSRTGLNEKLFF. The CDR3, as DNA: TGTGCCAGCTCACGGACAGGGCTAAATGAAAAACTGTTTTTT.